Reported below is one TCR beta chain. Its target antigen remains unknown. A junction boundary mismatches the germline segment, possibly from a read error. The data belong to a study of T-cell reconstitution after alpha-beta-depleted transplantation in children (dated by TCRdb to the mid-2010s). For context, the study as a whole: T-cell immune reconstitution after TCRalphabeta/CD19-depleted allogeneic hematopoietic cell transplantation in children was quantitatively tracked in the study by means of TCR repertoire profiling.

Points the paper makes about the study in general: Apparently early alphabetaT-cell count recovery about two months after transplant reportedly relied on only several hundred rapidly expanded clones derived from non-depleted graft cells. The frequencies of hyperexpanded clones fell over the following months, and after one year, T-cell counts and TCRbeta diversity were mostly attributed to newly produced T cells. In some patients, the high TCRbeta diversity seen at day 60 was put down to recipient T cells and intrathymic progenitors that had survived conditioning.

CDR1 and CDR2 are drawn from the germline V gene: SGHVS, FQNEAQ. CDR3 length: 12 amino acids, cysteine to phenylalanine. Here the CDR3 DNA is all that survives: 36 bases in frame from base 1. This sample's treatment or condition label indicates: allogeneic hematopoietic cell transplantation with graft depleted of TCRalphabeta T cells and CD19 B cells. The transplant recipients were children given TCRalphabeta/CD19-depleted allogeneic hematopoietic cell grafts. Library generation was performed with PCR. The run used an Illumina HiSeq 2500. TCR library preparation used molecular barcoding, with unique molecular identifiers applied to normalize quantification of the TCRbeta repertoire. TCRdb itself trimmed the public reads at Q25 with fastp, ran MiXCR and retained productive beta chains. Each entry is one CDR3 protein sequence, shown with its most common DNA and genes. This sample has about 210,000 distinct CDR3 sequences in its table, and over 15% of those were observed once. 43% of the sample goes to the ten largest clones.

The specimen was PBMCs, mostly from graft donor cells, collected 360 days after TCRalphabeta/CD19-depleted stem cell transplant. This TCR was recovered from a male patient aged 2-9 years who had a stem cell transplant for acute lymphoblastic leukemia, so the T cells may come from the graft donor. In this chain, TRBV7-8 is recombined with TRBJ2-1; TRBD2 matches 12 bases in the middle. The nucleotides read TGTGCCAGCAGCCTAACTAGCGGGGGGTTTGTCTTC. It codes for CASSLTSGGFVF.